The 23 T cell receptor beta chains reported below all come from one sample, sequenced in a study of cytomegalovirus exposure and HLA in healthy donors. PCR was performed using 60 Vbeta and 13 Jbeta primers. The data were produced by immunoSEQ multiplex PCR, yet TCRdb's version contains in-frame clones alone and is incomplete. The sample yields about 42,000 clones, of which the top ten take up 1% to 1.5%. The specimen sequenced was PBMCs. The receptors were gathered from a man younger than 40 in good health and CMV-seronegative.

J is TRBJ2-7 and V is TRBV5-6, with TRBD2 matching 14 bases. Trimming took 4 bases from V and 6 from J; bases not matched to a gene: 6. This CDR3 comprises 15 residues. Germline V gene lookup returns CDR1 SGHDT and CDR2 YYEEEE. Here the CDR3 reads CASSPGLAGAREQYF. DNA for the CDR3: TGTGCCAGCAGCCCGGGACTAGCGGGAGCCCGCGAGCAGTACTTC.

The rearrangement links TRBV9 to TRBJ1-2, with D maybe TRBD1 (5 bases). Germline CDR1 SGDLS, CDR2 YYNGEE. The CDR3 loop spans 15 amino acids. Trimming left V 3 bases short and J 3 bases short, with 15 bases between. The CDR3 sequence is CASSGLGGDHYGYTF. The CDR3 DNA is TGTGCCAGCAGCGGCTTGGGAGGGGACCACTATGGCTACACCTTC.

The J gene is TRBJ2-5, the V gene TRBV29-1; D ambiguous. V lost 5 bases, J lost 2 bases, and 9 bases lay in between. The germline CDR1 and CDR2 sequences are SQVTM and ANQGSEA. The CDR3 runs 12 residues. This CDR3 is CSVSNSQETQYF. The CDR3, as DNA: TGCAGCGTTTCGAACTCACAAGAGACCCAGTACTTC.

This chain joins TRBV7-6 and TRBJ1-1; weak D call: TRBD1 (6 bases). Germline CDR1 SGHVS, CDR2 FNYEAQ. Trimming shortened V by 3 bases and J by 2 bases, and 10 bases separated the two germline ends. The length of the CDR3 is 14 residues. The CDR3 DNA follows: TGTGCCAGCAGCTTCAGGGGCCTAAACACTGAAGCTTTCTTT. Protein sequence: CASSFRGLNTEAFF.

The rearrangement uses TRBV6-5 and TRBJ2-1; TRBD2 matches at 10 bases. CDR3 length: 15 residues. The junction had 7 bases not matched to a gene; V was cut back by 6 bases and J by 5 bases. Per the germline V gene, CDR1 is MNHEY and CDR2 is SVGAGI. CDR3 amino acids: CASSAGTSADNEQFF. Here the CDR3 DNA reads TGTGCCAGCAGCGCGGGGACTAGCGCCGACAATGAGCAGTTCTTC.

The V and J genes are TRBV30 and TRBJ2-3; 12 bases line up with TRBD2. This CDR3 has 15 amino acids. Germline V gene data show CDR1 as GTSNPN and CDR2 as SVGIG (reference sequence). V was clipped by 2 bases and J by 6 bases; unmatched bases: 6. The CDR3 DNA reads TGTGCCTGGAGTCCACTAGCGGGAGGTTTGGATACGCAGTATTTT. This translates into CAWSPLAGGLDTQYF.

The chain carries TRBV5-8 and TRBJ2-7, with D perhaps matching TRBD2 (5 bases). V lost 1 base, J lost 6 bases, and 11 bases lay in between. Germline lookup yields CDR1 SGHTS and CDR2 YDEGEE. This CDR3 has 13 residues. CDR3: CASSLYGVSEQYF. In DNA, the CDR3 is TGTGCCAGCAGCTTGTACGGGGTGTCCGAGCAGTACTTC.

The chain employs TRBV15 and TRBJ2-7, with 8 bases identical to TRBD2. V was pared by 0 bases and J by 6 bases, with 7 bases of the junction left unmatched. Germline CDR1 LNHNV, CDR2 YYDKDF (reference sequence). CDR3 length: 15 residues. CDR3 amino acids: CATSRDSGMVSEQYF. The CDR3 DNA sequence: TGTGCCACCAGCAGAGATAGCGGGATGGTTTCCGAGCAGTACTTC.

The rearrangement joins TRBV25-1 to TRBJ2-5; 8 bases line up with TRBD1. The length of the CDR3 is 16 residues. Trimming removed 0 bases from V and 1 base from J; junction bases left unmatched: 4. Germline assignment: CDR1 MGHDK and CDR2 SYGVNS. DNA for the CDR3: TGTGCCAGCAGTGAATACTTCGACAGGGGCCAAGAGACCCAGTACTTC. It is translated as CASSEYFDRGQETQYF.

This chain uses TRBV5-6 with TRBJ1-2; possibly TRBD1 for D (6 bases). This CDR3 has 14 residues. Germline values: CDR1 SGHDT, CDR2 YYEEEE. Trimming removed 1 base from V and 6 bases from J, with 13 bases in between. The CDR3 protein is CASSLSEGVDGYTF. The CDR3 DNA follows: TGTGCCAGCAGCTTGAGTGAGGGGGTGGATGGCTACACCTTC. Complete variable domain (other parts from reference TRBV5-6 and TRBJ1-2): DAGVTQSPTHLIKTRGQQVTLRCSPKSGHDTVSWYQQALGQGPQFIFQYYEEEERQRGNFPDRFSGHQFPNYSSELNVNALLLGDSALYLCASSLSEGVDGYTFGSGTRLTVV.

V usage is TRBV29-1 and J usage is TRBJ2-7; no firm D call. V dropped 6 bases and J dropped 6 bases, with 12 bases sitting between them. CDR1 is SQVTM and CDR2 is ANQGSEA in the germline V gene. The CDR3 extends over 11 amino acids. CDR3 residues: CSVRLWSEQYF. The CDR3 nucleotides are TGCAGCGTGAGGCTGTGGTCCGAGCAGTACTTC.

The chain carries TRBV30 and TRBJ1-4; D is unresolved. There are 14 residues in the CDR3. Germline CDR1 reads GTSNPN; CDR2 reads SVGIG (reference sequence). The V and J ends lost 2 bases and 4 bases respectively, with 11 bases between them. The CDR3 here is CAWSLTDYNEKLFF. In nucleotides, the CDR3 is TGTGCCTGGAGTCTAACAGACTATAATGAAAAACTGTTTTTT.

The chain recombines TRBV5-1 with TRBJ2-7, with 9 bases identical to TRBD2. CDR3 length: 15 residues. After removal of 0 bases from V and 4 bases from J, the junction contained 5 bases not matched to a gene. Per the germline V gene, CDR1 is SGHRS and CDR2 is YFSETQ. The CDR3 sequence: CASSLDSGSRYEQYF. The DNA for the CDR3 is TGCGCCAGCAGCTTGGATAGCGGGAGTCGTTACGAGCAGTACTTC.

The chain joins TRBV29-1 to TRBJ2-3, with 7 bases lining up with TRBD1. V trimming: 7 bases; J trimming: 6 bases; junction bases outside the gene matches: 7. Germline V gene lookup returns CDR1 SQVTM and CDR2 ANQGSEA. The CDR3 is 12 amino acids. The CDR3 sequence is CSGIRGGDTQYF. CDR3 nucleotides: TGCAGCGGAATTCGAGGGGGCGATACGCAGTATTTT.

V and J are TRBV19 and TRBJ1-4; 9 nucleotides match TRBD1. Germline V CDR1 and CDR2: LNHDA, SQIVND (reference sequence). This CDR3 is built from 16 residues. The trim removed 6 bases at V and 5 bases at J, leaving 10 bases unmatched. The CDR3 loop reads CASSQSHGTGNEKLFF. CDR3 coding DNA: TGTGCCAGTAGCCAATCTCACGGGACAGGGAATGAAAAACTGTTTTTT. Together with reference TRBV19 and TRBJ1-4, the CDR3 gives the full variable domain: DGGITQSPKYLFRKEGQNVTLSCEQNLNHDAMYWYRQDPGQGLRLIYYSQIVNDFQKGDIAEGYSVSREKKESFPLTVTSAQKNPTAFYLCASSQSHGTGNEKLFFGSGTQLSVL.

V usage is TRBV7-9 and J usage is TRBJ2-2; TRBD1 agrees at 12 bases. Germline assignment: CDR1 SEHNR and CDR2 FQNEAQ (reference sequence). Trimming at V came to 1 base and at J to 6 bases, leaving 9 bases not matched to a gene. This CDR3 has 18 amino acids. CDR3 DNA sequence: TGTGCCAGCAGCTTAGGATATCCGGGACAGGGGGCCTCCGGGGAGCTGTTTTTT. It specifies CASSLGYPGQGASGELFF.

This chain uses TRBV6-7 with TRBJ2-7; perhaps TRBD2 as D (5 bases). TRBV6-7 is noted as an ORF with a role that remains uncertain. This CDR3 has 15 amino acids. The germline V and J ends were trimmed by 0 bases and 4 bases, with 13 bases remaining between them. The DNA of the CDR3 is TGTGCCAGCAGTTACTCGCGGCTAGCCCGATACGAGCAGTACTTC. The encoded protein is CASSYSRLARYEQYF.

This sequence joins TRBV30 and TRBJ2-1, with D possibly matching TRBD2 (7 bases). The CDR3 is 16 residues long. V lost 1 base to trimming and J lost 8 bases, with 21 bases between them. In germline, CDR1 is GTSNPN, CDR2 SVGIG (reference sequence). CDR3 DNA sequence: TGTGCCTGGAGTGAACCGGCGGGGGCCCTAGGGGATGAGCAGTTCTTC. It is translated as CAWSEPAGALGDEQFF.

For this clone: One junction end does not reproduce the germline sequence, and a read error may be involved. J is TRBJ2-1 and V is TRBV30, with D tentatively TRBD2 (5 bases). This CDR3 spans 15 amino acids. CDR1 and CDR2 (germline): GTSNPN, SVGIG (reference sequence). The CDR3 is CAGSVVDSSIHEQFF. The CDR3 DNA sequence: TGTGCCGGGAGTGTTGTGGACTCATCAATCCATGAGCAGTTCTTC.

DNA of the CDR3: TGTGCCAGCTCACCCGCGGGACAGGGCGATCAGCCCCAGCATTTT. The encoded protein is CASSPAGQGDQPQHF. The chain joins TRBV18 to TRBJ1-5; TRBD1 matches 9 bases. The length of the CDR3 is 15 residues. V lost 3 bases to trimming and J lost 5 bases; unmatched junction nucleotides: 5. In germline, CDR1 is KGHSH, CDR2 LQKENI.

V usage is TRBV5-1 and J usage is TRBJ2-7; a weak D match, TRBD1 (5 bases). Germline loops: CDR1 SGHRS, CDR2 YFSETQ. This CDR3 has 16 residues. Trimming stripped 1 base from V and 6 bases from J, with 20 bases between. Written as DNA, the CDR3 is TGCGCCAGCAGCTTGTGGACCGACCCCTCTCAGGGCGAGCAGTACTTC. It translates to CASSLWTDPSQGEQYF.

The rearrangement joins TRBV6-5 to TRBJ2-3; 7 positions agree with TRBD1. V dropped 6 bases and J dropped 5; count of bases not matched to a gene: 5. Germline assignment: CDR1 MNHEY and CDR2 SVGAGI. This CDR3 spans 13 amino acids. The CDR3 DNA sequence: TGTGCCAGCAGGCCGACAGGGTTAGATACGCAGTATTTT. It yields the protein CASRPTGLDTQYF.

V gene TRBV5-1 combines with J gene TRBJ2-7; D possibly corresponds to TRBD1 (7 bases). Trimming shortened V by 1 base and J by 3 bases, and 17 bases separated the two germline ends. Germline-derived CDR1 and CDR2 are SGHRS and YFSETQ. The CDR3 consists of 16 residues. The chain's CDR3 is CASSLQAGTEYYEQYF. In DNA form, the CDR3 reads TGCGCCAGCAGCTTGCAGGCGGGGACAGAATACTACGAGCAGTACTTC.